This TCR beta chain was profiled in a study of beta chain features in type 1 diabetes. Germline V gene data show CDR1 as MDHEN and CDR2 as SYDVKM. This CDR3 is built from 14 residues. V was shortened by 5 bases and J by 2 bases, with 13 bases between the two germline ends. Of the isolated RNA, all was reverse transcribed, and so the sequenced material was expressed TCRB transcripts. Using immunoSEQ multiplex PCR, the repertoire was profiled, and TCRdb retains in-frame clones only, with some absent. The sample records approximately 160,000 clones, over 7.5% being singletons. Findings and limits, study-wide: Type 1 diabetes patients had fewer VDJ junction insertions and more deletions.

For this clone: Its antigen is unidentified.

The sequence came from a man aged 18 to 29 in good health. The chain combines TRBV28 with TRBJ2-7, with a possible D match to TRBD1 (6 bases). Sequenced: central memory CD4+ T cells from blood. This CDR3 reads CASSPGQRTYEQYF. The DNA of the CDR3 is TGTGCCAGCAGTCCAGGACAGAGAACCTACGAGCAGTACTTC.